One sample yielded the 2 T cell receptor beta chains listed below, sequenced in a study of cytomegalovirus exposure and HLA in healthy donors. A multiplex PCR was run with 60 Vbeta primers and 13 Jbeta primers. Repertoires were generated with immunoSEQ multiplex PCR, while TCRdb's copy carries only in-frame clones and drops some. In the table there are about 89,000 clones, roughly 70% of which are singletons. The sequenced sample consisted of PBMCs. The source is a male donor in good health and CMV-seronegative.

This chain uses TRBV9 with TRBJ1-6, with 7 bases fitting TRBD1. Germline V gene data show CDR1 as SGDLS and CDR2 as YYNGEE. J gave up 6 bases and V 4 bases, and 7 bases lay outside the gene matches. This CDR3 region has 15 residues. The CDR3 loop reads CASSPTGNSNSPLHF. CDR3 coding DNA: TGTGCCAGCAGCCCGACAGGGAACAGTAATTCACCCCTCCACTTT. Full variable domain (outside the CDR3, taken from reference TRBV9 and TRBJ1-6): DSGVTQTPKHLITATGQRVTLRCSPRSGDLSVYWYQQSLDQGLQFLIQYYNGEERAKGNILERFSAQQFPDLHSELNLSSLELGDSALYFCASSPTGNSNSPLHFGNGTRLTVT.

This clone was found a few times. The rearrangement joins TRBV5-4 to TRBJ1-1; D may be TRBD1 (5 bases). The CDR3 runs to 14 residues. Trimming took off 0 bases at V and 8 bases at J, with 14 bases between the two ends. Germline V gene lookup returns CDR1 SGHNT and CDR2 YYREEE (reference sequence). This CDR3 reads CASSLVGGPREAFF. The CDR3 DNA follows: TGTGCCAGCAGCTTGGTGGGGGGTCCTCGCGAAGCTTTCTTT.